The present TCR beta chain was sequenced within a study of T cells after yellow fever vaccination. The V end lost 7 bases, the J end lost 8 bases, and 14 bases lay between the germline ends. The CDR3 length is 11 residues. The germline CDR1 and CDR2 sequences are SQVTM and ANQGSEA. This clonotype has a handful of counts. MiXCR, run by TCRdb on the 5' RACE reads, gives a single entry per CDR3 protein. The profile shows 95,000 to 150,000 distinct CDR3 sequences, roughly 15% of them singletons. The J gene is TRBJ1-1, the V gene TRBV29-1, with D possibly matching TRBD1 (6 bases). The sequencing here drew on CD8+ T cells sorted from PBMCs, taken 5 days after the yellow fever booster vaccination. This TCR was sampled from a man in his late teens or twenties who received the YFV17D yellow fever vaccine. The CDR3 nucleotides are TGCAGCGGTGAGCGCCAGGGGGAAGCTTTCTTT. Residues: CSGERQGEAFF.